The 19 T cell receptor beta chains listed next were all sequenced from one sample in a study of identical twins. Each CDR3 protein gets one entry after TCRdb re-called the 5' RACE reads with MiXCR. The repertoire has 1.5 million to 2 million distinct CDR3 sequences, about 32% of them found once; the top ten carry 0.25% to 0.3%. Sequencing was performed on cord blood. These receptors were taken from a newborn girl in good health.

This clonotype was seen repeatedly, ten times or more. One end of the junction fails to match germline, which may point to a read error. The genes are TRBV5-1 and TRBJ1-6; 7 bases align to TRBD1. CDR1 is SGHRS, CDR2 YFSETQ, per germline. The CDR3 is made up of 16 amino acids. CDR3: CASSAGQSSYNSPLHF. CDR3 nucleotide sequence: TGTGCCAGCAGTGCGGGACAGAGCTCCTATAATTCACCCCTCCACTTT.

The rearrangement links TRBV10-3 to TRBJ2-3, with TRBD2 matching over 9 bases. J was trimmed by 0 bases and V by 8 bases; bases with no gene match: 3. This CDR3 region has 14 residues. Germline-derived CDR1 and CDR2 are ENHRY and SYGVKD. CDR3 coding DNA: TGTGCCATCGGCGGGGGGGCGAGCACAGATACGCAGTATTTT. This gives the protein CAIGGGASTDTQYF.

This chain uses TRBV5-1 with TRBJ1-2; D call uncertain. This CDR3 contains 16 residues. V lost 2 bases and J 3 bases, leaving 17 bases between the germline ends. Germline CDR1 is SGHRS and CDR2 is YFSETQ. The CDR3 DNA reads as TGCGCCAGCAGCTTCAAAGGTGGACCCCGGGACTATGGCTACACCTTC. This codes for CASSFKGGPRDYGYTF. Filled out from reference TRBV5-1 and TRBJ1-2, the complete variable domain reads KAGVTQTPRYLIKTRGQQVTLSCSPISGHRSVSWYQQTPGQGLQFLFEYFSETQRNKGNFPGRFSGRQFSNSRSEMNVSTLELGDSALYLCASSFKGGPRDYGYTFGSGTRLTVV.

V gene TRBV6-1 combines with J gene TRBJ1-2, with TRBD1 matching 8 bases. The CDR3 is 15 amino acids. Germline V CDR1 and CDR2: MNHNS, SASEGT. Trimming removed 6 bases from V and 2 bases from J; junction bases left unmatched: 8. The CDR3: CASSRGTGGNYGYTF. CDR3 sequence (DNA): TGTGCCAGCAGCCGAGGGACAGGAGGCAACTATGGCTACACCTTC.

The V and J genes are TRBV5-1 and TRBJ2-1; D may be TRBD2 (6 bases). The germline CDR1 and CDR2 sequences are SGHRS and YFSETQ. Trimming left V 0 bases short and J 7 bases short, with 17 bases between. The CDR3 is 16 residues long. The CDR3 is CASSLDPAGGSNEQFF. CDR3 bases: TGCGCCAGCAGCTTGGACCCTGCTGGGGGGTCGAATGAGCAGTTCTTC. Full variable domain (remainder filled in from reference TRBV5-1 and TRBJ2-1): KAGVTQTPRYLIKTRGQQVTLSCSPISGHRSVSWYQQTPGQGLQFLFEYFSETQRNKGNFPGRFSGRQFSNSRSEMNVSTLELGDSALYLCASSLDPAGGSNEQFFGPGTRLTVL.

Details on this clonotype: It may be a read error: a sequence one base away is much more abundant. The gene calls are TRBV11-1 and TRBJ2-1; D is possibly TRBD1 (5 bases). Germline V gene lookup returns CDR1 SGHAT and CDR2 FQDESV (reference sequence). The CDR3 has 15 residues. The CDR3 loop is CASSLTAGPYNGQFF. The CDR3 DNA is TGTGCCAGCAGCTTAACGGCAGGGCCCTACAATGGGCAGTTCTTC.

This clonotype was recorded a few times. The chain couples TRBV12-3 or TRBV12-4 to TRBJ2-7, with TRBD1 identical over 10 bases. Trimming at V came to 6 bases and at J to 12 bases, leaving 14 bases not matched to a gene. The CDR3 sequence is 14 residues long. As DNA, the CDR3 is TGTGCCAGCAGCGTAACCGGGACAGGGGCAGGGTTGTACTTC. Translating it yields CASSVTGTGAGLYF.

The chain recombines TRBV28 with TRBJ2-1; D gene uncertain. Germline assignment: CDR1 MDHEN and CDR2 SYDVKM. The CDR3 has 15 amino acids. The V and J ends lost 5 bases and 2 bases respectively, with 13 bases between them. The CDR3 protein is CASSQDLSPYNEQFF. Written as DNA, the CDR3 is TGTGCCAGCAGTCAAGACCTTAGCCCCTACAATGAGCAGTTCTTC.

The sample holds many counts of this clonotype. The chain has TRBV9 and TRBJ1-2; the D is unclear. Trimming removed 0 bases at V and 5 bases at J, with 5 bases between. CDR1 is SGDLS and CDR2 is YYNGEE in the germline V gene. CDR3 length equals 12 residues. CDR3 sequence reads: CASSVGPYGYTF. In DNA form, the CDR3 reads TGTGCCAGCAGCGTAGGACCTTATGGCTACACCTTC.

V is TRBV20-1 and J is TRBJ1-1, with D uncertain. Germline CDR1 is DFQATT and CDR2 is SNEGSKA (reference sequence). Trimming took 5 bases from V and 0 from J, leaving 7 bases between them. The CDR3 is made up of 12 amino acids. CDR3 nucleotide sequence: TGCAGTGCTGCCAAAATGAACACTGAAGCTTTCTTT. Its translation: CSAAKMNTEAFF.

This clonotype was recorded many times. CDR3 DNA: TGTGCCAGCAGCTTGGCCCCGGCAGATACGCAGTATTTT. Encoded protein: CASSLAPADTQYF. The chain uses TRBV11-2 and TRBJ2-3; D unresolved. CDR3 length: 13 residues. Per germline, CDR1 SGHAT and CDR2 FQNNGV. Between the trimmed V and J ends, which lost 3 bases and 4 bases, there was a span of 8 bases.

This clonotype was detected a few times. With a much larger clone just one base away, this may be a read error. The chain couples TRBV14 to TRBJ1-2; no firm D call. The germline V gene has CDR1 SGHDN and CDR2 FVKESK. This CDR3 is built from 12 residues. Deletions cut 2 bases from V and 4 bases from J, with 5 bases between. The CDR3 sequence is CASSQQVYGYTF. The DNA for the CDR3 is TGTGCCAGCAGCCAACAGGTCTATGGCTACACCTTC.

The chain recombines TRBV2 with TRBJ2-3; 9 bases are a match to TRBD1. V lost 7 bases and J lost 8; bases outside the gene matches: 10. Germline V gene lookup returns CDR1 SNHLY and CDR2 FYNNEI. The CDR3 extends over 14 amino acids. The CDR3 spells CASTRDREPGTQYF. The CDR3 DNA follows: TGTGCCAGCACTAGGGACAGGGAGCCAGGTACGCAGTATTTT. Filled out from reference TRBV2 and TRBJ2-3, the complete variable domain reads EPEVTQTPSHQVTQMGQEVILRCVPISNHLYFYWYRQILGQKVEFLVSFYNNEISEKSEIFDDQFSVERPDGSNFTLKIRSTKLEDSAMYFCASTRDREPGTQYFGPGTRLTVL.

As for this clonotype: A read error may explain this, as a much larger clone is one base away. The CDR3: CASSFSSGRANEQFF. CDR3 in DNA: TGTGCCAGCAGTTTCTCTAGCGGGAGGGCCAATGAGCAGTTCTTC. The J gene is TRBJ2-1, the V gene TRBV27; 12 bases map to TRBD2. The V and J ends lost 3 bases and 6 bases, in that order; junction bases with no gene match: 3. The germline gives CDR1 MNHEY, CDR2 SMNVEV (reference sequence). The CDR3 is made up of 15 amino acids.

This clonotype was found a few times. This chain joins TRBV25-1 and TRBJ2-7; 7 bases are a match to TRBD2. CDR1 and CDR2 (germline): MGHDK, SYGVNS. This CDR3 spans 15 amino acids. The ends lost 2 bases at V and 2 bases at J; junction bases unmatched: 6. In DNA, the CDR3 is TGTGCCAGCAGTGAAGGGCGGGAGAGTCCCTACGAGCAGTACTTC. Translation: CASSEGRESPYEQYF.

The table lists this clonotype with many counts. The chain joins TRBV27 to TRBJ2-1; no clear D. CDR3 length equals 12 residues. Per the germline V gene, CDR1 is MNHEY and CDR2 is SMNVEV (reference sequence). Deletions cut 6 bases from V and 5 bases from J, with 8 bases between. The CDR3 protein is CASSTGNNEQFF. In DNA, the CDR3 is TGTGCCAGCAGCACGGGTAACAATGAGCAGTTCTTC.

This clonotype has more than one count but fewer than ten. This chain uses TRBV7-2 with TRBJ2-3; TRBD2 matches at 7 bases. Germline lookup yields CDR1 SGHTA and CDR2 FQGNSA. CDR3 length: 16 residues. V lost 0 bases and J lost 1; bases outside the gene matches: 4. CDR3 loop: CASSLAITSGTDTQYF. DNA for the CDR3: TGTGCCAGCAGCTTAGCGATCACTAGCGGCACAGATACGCAGTATTTT.

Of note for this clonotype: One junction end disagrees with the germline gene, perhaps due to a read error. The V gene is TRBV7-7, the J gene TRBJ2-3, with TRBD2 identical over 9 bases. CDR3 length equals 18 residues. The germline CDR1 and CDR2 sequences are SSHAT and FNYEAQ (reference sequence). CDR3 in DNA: TGTGCCAGCGGCTTAAGAAGCGGGGGGCCTCAAACCACAGATACGCAGTATTTT. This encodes CASGLRSGGPQTTDTQYF.

The CDR3 DNA sequence: TGTGCCATCAGCTCGGGACAGAAGAACACTGAAGCTTTCTTT. It translates to CAISSGQKNTEAFF. This chain joins TRBV10-3 and TRBJ1-1; 7 bases are a match to TRBD1. The CDR3 contains 14 residues. CDR1 is ENHRY and CDR2 is SYGVKD in the germline V gene. The J segment lost 1 base and the V segment lost 6 bases, leaving 5 bases of the junction unmatched.